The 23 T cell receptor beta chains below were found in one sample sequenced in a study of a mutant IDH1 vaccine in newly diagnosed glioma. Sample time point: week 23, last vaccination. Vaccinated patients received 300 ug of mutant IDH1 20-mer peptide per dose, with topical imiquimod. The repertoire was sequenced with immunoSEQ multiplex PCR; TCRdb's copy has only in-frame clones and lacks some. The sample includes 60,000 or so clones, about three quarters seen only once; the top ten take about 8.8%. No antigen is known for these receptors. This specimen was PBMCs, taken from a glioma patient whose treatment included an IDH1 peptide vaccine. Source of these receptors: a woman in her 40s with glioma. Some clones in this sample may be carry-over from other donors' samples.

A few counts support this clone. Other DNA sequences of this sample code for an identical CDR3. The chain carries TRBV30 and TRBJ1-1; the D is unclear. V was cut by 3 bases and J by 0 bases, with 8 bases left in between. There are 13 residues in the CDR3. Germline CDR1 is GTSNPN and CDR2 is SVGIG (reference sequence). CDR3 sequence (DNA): TGTGCCTGGAGCCGTGGAATGAACACTGAAGCTTTCTTT. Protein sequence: CAWSRGMNTEAFF.

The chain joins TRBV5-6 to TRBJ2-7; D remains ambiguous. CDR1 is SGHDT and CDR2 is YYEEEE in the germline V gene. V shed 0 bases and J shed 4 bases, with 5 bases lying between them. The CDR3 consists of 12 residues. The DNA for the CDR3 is TGTGCCAGCAGCTTGGGCTTGTACGAGCAGTACTTC. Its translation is CASSLGLYEQYF. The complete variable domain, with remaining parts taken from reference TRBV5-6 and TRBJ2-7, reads DAGVTQSPTHLIKTRGQQVTLRCSPKSGHDTVSWYQQALGQGPQFIFQYYEEEERQRGNFPDRFSGHQFPNYSSELNVNALLLGDSALYLCASSLGLYEQYFGPGTRLTVT.

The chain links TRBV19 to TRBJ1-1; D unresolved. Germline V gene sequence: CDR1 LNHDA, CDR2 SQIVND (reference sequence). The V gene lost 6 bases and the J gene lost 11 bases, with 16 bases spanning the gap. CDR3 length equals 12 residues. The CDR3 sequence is CASSHPRWKAFF. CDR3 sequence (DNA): TGTGCCAGTAGCCACCCCCGTTGGAAGGCTTTCTTT.

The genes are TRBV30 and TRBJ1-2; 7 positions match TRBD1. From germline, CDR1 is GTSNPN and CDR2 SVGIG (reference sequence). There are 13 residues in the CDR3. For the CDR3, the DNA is TGTGCGTCGCCAAGACAGGGAAGGTATGGCTACACCTTC. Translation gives CASPRQGRYGYTF.

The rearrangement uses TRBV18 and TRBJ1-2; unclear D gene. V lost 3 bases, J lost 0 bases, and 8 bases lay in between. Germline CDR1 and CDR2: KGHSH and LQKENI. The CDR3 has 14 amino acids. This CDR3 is CASSPPQPNYGYTF. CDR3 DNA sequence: TGTGCCAGCTCACCCCCCCAACCTAACTATGGCTACACCTTC. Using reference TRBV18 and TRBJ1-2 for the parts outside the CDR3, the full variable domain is NAGVMQNPRHLVRRRGQEARLRCSPMKGHSHVYWYRQLPEEGLKFMVYLQKENIIDESGMPKERFSAEFPKEGPSILRIQQVVRGDSAAYFCASSPPQPNYGYTFGSGTRLTVV.

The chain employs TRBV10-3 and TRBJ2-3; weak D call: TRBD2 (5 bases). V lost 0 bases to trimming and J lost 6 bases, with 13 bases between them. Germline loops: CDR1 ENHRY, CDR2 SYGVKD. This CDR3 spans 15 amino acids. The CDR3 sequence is CAISESIAHGDTQYF. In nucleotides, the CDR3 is TGTGCCATCAGTGAGTCTATAGCGCACGGGGATACGCAGTATTTT.

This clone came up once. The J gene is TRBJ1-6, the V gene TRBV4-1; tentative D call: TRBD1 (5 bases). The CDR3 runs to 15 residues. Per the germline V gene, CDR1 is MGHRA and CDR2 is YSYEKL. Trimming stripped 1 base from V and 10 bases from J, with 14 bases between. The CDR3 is CASSQVAGWESPLHF. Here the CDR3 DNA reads TGCGCCAGCAGCCAAGTGGCAGGGTGGGAGTCACCCCTCCACTTT.

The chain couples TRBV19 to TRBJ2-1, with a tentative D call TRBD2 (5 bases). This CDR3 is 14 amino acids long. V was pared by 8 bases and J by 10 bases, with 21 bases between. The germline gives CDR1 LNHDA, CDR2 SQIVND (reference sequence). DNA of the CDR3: TGTGCCAGTCAACGGCGGGTCTTTGTGCGGGAGCAGTTCTTC. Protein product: CASQRRVFVREQFF.

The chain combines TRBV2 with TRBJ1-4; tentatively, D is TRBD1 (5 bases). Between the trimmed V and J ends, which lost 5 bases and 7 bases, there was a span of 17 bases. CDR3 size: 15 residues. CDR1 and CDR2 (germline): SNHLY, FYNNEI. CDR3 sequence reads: CASSKGQGSGEKLFF. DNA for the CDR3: TGTGCCAGCAGTAAAGGGCAGGGAAGCGGTGAAAAACTGTTTTTT.

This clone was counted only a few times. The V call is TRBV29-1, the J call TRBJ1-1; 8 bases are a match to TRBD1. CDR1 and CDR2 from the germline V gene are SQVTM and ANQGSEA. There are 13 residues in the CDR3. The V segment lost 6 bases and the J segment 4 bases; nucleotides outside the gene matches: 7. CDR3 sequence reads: CSVQTGEGTEAFF. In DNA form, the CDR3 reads TGCAGCGTACAGACAGGGGAGGGCACTGAAGCTTTCTTT.

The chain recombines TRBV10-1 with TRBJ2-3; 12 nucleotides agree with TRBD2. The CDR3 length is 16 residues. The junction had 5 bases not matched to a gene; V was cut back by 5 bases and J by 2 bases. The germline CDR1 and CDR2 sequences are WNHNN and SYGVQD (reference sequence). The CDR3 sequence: CASSRLAGAITDTQYF. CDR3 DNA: TGCGCCAGCAGTCGACTAGCGGGAGCGATCACAGATACGCAGTATTTT.

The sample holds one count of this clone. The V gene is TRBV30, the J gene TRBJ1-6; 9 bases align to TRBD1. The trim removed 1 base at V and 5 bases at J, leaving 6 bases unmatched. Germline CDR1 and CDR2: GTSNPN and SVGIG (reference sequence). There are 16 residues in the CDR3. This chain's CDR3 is CAWSGTGDPHNSPLHF. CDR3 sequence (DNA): TGTGCCTGGAGTGGGACAGGGGACCCCCATAATTCACCCCTCCACTTT.

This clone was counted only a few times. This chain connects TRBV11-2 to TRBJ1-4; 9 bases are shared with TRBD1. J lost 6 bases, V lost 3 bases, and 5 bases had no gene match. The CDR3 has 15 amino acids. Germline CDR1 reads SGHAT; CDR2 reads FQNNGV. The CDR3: CASSFVGQGYEKLFF. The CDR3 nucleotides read TGTGCCAGCAGCTTTGTGGGACAGGGTTATGAAAAACTGTTTTTT.

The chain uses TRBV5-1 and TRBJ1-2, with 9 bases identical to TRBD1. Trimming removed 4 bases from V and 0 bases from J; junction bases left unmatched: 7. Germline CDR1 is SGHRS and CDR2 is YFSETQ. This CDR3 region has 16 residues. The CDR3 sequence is CASSGGTGRTNYGYTF. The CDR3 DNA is TGCGCCAGCAGCGGCGGGACAGGGCGAACTAACTATGGCTACACCTTC.

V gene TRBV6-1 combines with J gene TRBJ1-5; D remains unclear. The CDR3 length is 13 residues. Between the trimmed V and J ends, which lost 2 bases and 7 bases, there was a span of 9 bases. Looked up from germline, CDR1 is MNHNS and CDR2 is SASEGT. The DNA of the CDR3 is TGTGCCAGCAGTGAAATGGGTGAGCAGCCCCAGCATTTT. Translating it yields CASSEMGEQPQHF.

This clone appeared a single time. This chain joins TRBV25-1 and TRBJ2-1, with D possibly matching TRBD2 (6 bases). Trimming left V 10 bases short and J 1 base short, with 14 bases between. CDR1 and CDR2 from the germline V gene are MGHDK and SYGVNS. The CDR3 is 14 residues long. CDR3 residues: CAMGGQRSYNEQFF. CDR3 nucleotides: TGTGCCATGGGGGGTCAGAGGTCCTACAATGAGCAGTTCTTC.

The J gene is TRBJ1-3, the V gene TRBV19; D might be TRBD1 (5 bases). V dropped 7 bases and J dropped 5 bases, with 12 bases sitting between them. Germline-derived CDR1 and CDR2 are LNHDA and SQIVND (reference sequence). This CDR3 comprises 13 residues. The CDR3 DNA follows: TGTGCCAGTAACCCCCAGGGTCGAAACACCATATATTTT. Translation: CASNPQGRNTIYF.

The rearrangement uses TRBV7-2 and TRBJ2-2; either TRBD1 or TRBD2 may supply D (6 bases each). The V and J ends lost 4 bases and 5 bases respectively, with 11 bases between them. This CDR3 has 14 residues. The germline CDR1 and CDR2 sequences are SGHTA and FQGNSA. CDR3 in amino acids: CASSWGAGTGELFF. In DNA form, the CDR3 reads TGTGCCAGCAGCTGGGGGGCAGGGACCGGGGAGCTGTTTTTT.

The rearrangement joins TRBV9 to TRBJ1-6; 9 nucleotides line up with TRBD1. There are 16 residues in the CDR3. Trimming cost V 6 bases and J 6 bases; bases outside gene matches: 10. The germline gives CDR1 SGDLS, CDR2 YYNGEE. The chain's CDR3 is CASKGGGTGINSPLHF. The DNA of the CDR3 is TGTGCCAGCAAGGGGGGCGGGACAGGGATTAATTCACCCCTCCACTTT.

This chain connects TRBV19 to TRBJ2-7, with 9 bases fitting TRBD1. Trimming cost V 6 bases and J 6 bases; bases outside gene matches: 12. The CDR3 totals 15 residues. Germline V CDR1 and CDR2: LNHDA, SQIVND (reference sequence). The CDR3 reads CASSIDGTGRIEQYF. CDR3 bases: TGTGCCAGTAGCATCGACGGGACAGGGAGGATCGAGCAGTACTTC.

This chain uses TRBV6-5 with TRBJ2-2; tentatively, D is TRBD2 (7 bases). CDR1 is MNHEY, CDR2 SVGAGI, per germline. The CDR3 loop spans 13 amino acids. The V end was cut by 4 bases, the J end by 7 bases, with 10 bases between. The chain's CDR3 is CASSWGGLGELFF. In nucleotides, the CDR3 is TGTGCCAGCAGTTGGGGGGGGCTCGGGGAGCTGTTTTTT.

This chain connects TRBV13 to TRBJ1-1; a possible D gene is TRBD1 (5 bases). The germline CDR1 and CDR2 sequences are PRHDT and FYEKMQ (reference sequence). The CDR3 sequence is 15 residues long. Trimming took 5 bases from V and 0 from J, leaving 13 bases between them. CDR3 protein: CASSPGRRMNTEAFF. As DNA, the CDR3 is TGTGCCAGCAGCCCGGGGCGGAGAATGAACACTGAAGCTTTCTTT.

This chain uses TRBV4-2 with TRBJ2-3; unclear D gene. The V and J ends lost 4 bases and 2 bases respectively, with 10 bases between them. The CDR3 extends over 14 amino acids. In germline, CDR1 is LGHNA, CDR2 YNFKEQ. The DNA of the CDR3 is TGTGCCAGCAGCCTAGGTGCGGACACAGATACGCAGTATTTT. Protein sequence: CASSLGADTDTQYF.